This is a list of T cell receptor beta chains from one sample in a study of beta chain features in type 1 diabetes. Assay used: immunoSEQ multiplex PCR; TCRdb lists only in-frame clones, some missing. The data hold around 360,000 clones, with around 13% observed a single time. The sequenced material came from naive CD4+ T cells from blood. These receptors originate from a woman under 30 with type 1 diabetes. Each CDR3 is given with its conserved first and last residue. D genes are given only for firm matches. Clone size is given for some rows only: seen once, a few or many times, or a class if the clone is expanded.

TRBJ1-4,few,TRBD1,TRBV5-1,TGCGCCAGCAGGAAATTACAGGGGAATAATGAAAAACTGTTTTTT,CASRKLQGNNEKLFF
TRBJ2-1,few,-,TRBV18,TGTGCCAGCTCACCGGCGACTGCAAATGAGCAGTTCTTC,CASSPATANEQFF
TRBJ2-7,-,-,TRBV15,TGTGCCACCCGTCGGGACACCATCTCCTACGAGCAGTACTTC,CATRRDTISYEQYF
TRBJ2-5,few,TRBD2,TRBV6-5,TGTGCCAGCAGTTCTACGACTAGCGGTGTAGAGACCCAGTACTTC,CASSSTTSGVETQYF
TRBJ2-7,-,TRBD2,TRBV27,TGTGCCAGCAGTCCTCACGGACTAGCGAGCTCCTACGAGCAGTACTTC,CASSPHGLASSYEQYF
TRBJ2-3,-,TRBD2,TRBV29-1,TGCAGCGTTAGAGCGGGAGCCACAGATACGCAGTATTTT,CSVRAGATDTQYF
TRBJ2-1,few,-,TRBV7-2,TGTGCCAGCAGCTTAGCGGGGGGGCCTAGTGAGCAGTTCTTC,CASSLAGGPSEQFF
TRBJ2-3,few,-,TRBV28,TGTGCCAGCAGTCCGGATAGCCGGTCTTCGCAGTATTTT,CASSPDSRSSQYF
TRBJ1-5,few,TRBD1,TRBV6-5,TGTGCCAGCAGACCGGACAGGGCTAGCAATCAGCCCCAGCATTTT,CASRPDRASNQPQHF
TRBJ1-4,-,TRBD1,TRBV5-1,TGCGCCAGCAGCCCATGGGGACAGGGGGATGAAAAACTGTTTTTT,CASSPWGQGDEKLFF
TRBJ1-4,-,TRBD1,TRBV7-9,TGTGCCAGCAGCCCGACAGGGTTTAGTGAAAAACTGTTTTTT,CASSPTGFSEKLFF
TRBJ1-2,-,-,TRBV9,TGTGCCAGCAGCGTAGCTCAGACAGGATCCTATGGCTACACCTTC,CASSVAQTGSYGYTF
TRBJ2-2,-,-,TRBV29-1,TGCAGCGTTGCAGGAACCGGGGAGCTGTTTTTT,CSVAGTGELFF
TRBJ1-2,few,-,TRBV4-3,TGCGCCAGCAGTCAAGATGGACAAATCCCCTATGGCTACACCTTC,CASSQDGQIPYGYTF
TRBJ2-3,-,TRBD2,TRBV10-3,TGTGCCACACTAGCGCCCGACACAGATACGCAGTATTTT,CATLAPDTDTQYF
TRBJ2-5,-,-,TRBV7-9,TGTGCCAGCAGCTCGAATAGCGAGACCCAGTACTTC,CASSSNSETQYF
TRBJ1-1,-,-,TRBV9,TGTGCCAGCAGAGCGGTTAGGGCGTGGACTGAAGCTTTCTTT,CASRAVRAWTEAFF
TRBJ2-7,-,TRBD1,TRBV19,TGTGCCAGTAGACCAGGGGGGACAGGAGTGTACGAGCAGTACTTC,CASRPGGTGVYEQYF
TRBJ1-1,few,-,TRBV29-1,TGCAGCGTTGTTCAAGGGGCCAACACTGAAGCTTTCTTT,CSVVQGANTEAFF
TRBJ2-5,-,TRBD1,TRBV28,TGTGCCAGCAGTCCGACAGGGGAGTTGGAGACCCAGTACTTC,CASSPTGELETQYF
TRBJ2-7,few,TRBD1,TRBV7-2,TGTGCCAGCAGCGGGGACAGGGGTTACGAGCAGTACTTC,CASSGDRGYEQYF
TRBJ2-4,few,TRBD2,TRBV4-1,TGCGCCAGCAGCCAAGTTACTAGCGGGAGGGGAGAGGACATTCAGTACTTC,CASSQVTSGRGEDIQYF
TRBJ1-2,-,TRBD1,TRBV6-4,TGTGCCAGCAGTGAAACAGGGGGTATTAGCTATGGCTACACCTTC,CASSETGGISYGYTF
TRBJ2-3,few,TRBD2,TRBV30,TGTGCCTGGGAGAGGGGACTAGCGGTAGATACGCAGTATTTT,CAWERGLAVDTQYF
TRBJ2-7,-,TRBD2,TRBV18,TGTGCCAGCTCACCGACTAGCGGGGGGCAGCTCGAGCAGTACTTC,CASSPTSGGQLEQYF
TRBJ2-2,-,-,TRBV28,TGTGCCAGCACCCCCCCGGGGGTGTGGACCGGGGAGCTGTTTTTT,CASTPPGVWTGELFF
TRBJ2-1,-,-,TRBV6-5,TGTGCCAGCAGTTACAGAGCTAATGAGCAGTTCTTC,CASSYRANEQFF
TRBJ2-1,-,TRBD1,TRBV4-2,TGTGCCAGCCGACCAACAGGGGCAACCTACAATGAGCAGTTCTTC,CASRPTGATYNEQFF
TRBJ2-7,-,-,TRBV15,TGTGCCACCAGCAGAGTTCAGGGTCTGAAGCAGTACTTC,CATSRVQGLKQYF
TRBJ2-2,few,TRBD2,TRBV25-1,TGTGCCAGCAGGAGGGGAGGGGCGGGGGGACCCAGCACCGGGGAGCTGTTTTTT,CASRRGGAGGPSTGELFF
TRBJ2-7,-,-,TRBV6-1,TGTGCCAGCAGTGAATATGGGGGGGGCGAACAGTACTTC,CASSEYGGGEQYF
TRBJ2-3,-,TRBD2,TRBV7-9,TGTGCCAGCAGTCCGCGGGGGTTCAGCACAGATACGCAGTATTTT,CASSPRGFSTDTQYF
TRBJ2-5,-,TRBD1,TRBV11-3,TGTGCCAGCACCTATGACCAAGGGGGCGAGACCCAGTACTTC,CASTYDQGGETQYF
TRBJ2-5,few,-,TRBV30,TGTGCCTGGACCCAGGGGTTGCAAGAGACCCAGTACTTC,CAWTQGLQETQYF